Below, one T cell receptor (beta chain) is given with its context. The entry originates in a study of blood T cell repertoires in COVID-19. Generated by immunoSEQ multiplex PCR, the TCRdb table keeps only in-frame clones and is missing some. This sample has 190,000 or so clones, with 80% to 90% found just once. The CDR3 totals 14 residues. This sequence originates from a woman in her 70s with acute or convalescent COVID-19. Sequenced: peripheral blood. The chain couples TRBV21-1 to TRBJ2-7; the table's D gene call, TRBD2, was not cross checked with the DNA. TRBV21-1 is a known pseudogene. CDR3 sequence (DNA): TGTGCCAGCAGCAAAGAGGAGGGGTTGAGGGAGCAGTACTTC. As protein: CASSKEEGLREQYF.